Listed below are T cell receptor beta chains from one sample, sequenced in a study of T cells in Graves' hyperthyroidism and ophthalmopathy. TCRdb recomputed calls from the multiplex PCR reads with MiXCR, one row per CDR3 protein. The data contain roughly 300,000 distinct CDR3 sequences, less than 30% of them seen just once; the ten biggest clones take up around 28%. The sample consisted of blood. These receptors originate from a man between 40 and 49 years old with Graves' hyperthyroidism that later progressed to Graves' ophthalmopathy. CDR3s include the opening cysteine and the closing phenylalanine or tryptophan. A D gene is named only where the DNA matches it firmly. Some rows have no size entry. The others give once, few or many, or a class for an expanded clone.

>once|NA|15|TRBJ1-3|TRBV7-6
TGTGCCAGCAGCCCCGGCAGTTGGTCTGGAAACACCATATATTTT
CASSPGSWSGNTIYF
>many|TRBD1|13|TRBJ1-1|TRBV5-1
TGCGCCAGCAGCTTCAACGCGGCAGGGGGCGCGATCTTT
CASSFNAAGGAIF
>few|NA|14|TRBJ2-7|TRBV6-1
TGTGCCAGCAAGGGGCCGGGATCCTCCTACGAGCAGTACTTC
CASKGPGSSYEQYF
>many|NA|12|TRBJ1-3|TRBV5-1
TGCGCCAGCAGGGCGGAAGGGAACACCATATATTTT
CASRAEGNTIYF
>many|NA|14|TRBJ2-7|TRBV7-9
TGTGCCAGCAGCCCCCAAGAGGGGAGGTACGAGCAGTACTTC
CASSPQEGRYEQYF
>NA|NA|13|TRBJ2-7|TRBV28
TGTGCCAGCAAGGCCGGGAACTCCTACGAGCAGTACTTC
CASKAGNSYEQYF
>NA|TRBD2|16|TRBJ2-2|TRBV24-1
TGTGCCACCAGTGATTTAACAGCGGGAGGCACCGGGGAGCTGTTTTTT
CATSDLTAGGTGELFF
>many|NA|16|TRBJ1-5|TRBV12-3/TRBV12-4
TGTGCCAGCAGTTTTTGGGCCGGGGAAGGCAATCAGCCCCAGCATTTT
CASSFWAGEGNQPQHF
>NA|NA|13|TRBJ2-5|TRBV29-1
TGCAGCGTTGGGTCGGGGGTGCGGGAGACCCAGTACTTC
CSVGSGVRETQYF
>NA|TRBD1|13|TRBJ2-7|TRBV20-1
TGCAGTGCGAGACAGGGGGTTTTCTACGAGCAGTACTTC
CSARQGVFYEQYF
>many|TRBD2|13|TRBJ2-7|TRBV10-2
TGCGCCACCTTAGCGGGAGGGCCCTACGAGCAGTACTTC
CATLAGGPYEQYF
>NA|TRBD1|17|TRBJ2-2|TRBV20-1
TGCAGTGCTATTTCAGGCCCCGGGACAGGGGGGACCGGGGAGCTGTTTTTT
CSAISGPGTGGTGELFF
>many|TRBD1|13|TRBJ1-2|TRBV6-1
TGTGCCAGCTACTCGGGACAGGGACATGGCTACACCTTC
CASYSGQGHGYTF
>many|NA|16|TRBJ1-1|TRBV28
TGTGCCAGCAGTTTTAACCCCGGGACGGTCAACACTGACGCTTTCTTT
CASSFNPGTVNTDAFF
>many|NA|16|TRBJ1-5|TRBV18
TGTGCCAGCTCACCACGCGGGGGGTCTCGTAATCAGCCCCAGCATTTT
CASSPRGGSRNQPQHF
>many|NA|15|TRBJ1-3|TRBV28
TGTGCCAGCAGCCCAGACAGGATGAGTCGCAACACCATATATTTT
CASSPDRMSRNTIYF
>NA|TRBD1|15|TRBJ1-1|TRBV6-1
TGTGCCAGCAGTAAACTAGGGACAGAGAACACTGAAGCTTTCTTT
CASSKLGTENTEAFF
>many|NA|11|TRBJ1-1|TRBV2
TGTGCCAGCAGTGGGGCAGTCGAAGCTTTCTTT
CASSGAVEAFF
>many|NA|14|TRBJ2-7|TRBV19
TGTGCCAGTAGGAACCGGGACCGCGCCTACGAGCAGTACTTC
CASRNRDRAYEQYF
>many|NA|12|TRBJ1-1|TRBV6-1
TGTGCCAGCAGAGGAAGCGACACTGAAGCTTTCTTT
CASRGSDTEAFF
>NA|NA|20|TRBJ2-2|TRBV3-1
TGTGCCAGCAGCCAAGCGGTCCCAGGGTATTCTAGCGAGAACACCGGGGAGCTGTTTTTT
CASSQAVPGYSSENTGELFF
>many|NA|13|TRBJ2-7|TRBV28
TGTGCCAGCAGTTTAGAGGTTCTCAACGAGCAGTACTTC
CASSLEVLNEQYF
>NA|NA|16|TRBJ2-2|TRBV20-1
TGCAGTGCTAGAGACTTTCAGTCTTGGAACACCGGGGAGCTGTTTTTT
CSARDFQSWNTGELFF
>NA|NA|13|TRBJ2-5|TRBV20-1
TGCAGTGCTAGGGACGGGATTTCGGGGACCCAGTACTTC
CSARDGISGTQYF
>NA|TRBD1|17|TRBJ1-1|TRBV28
TGTGCCAGCGGGGGATGGGACAGGAGGGAAACGAACACTGAAGCTTTCTTT
CASGGWDRRETNTEAFF
>many|NA|15|TRBJ2-5|TRBV12-3/TRBV12-4
TGTGCCAGCAGTGGGAAATTCAATCCCCAAGAGACCCAGTACTTC
CASSGKFNPQETQYF
>few|NA|15|TRBJ1-5|TRBV6-1
TGTGCCAGCAGAAGGGGGAAATATAGCAATCAGCCCCAGCATTTT
CASRRGKYSNQPQHF
>NA|TRBD2|15|TRBJ2-3|TRBV6-4
TGTGCCAGCAGTCGGACTAGCGGGAGCACAGATACGCAGTATTTT
CASSRTSGSTDTQYF
>many|NA|14|TRBJ2-7|TRBV11-2
TGTGCCAGCAGCTTAGATCCAGGGGAAAACGAGCAGTACTTC
CASSLDPGENEQYF
>many|NA|13|TRBJ2-7|TRBV14
TGTGCCAGCAGCCACACCCCACCCTACGAGCAGTACTTC
CASSHTPPYEQYF
>many|NA|15|TRBJ2-7|TRBV11-2
TGTGCCAGCAGCCCCCTCGGACTGGGAAGTTACGAGCAGTACTTC
CASSPLGLGSYEQYF